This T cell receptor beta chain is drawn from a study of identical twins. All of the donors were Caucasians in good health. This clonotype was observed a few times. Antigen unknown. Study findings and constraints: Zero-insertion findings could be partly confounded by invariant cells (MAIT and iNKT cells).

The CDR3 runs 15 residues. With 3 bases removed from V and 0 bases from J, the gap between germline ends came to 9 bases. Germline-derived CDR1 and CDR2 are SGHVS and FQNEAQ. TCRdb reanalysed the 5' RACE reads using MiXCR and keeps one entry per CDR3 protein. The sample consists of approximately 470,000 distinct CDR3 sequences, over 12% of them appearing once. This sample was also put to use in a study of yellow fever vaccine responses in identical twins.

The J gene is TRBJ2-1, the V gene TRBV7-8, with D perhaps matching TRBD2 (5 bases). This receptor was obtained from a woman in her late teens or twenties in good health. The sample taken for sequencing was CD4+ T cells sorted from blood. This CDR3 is CASSFDGLSYNEQFF. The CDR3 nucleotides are TGTGCCAGCAGCTTTGACGGACTCTCCTACAATGAGCAGTTCTTC.